This T cell receptor beta chain was found in a study of tumor-infiltrating lymphocytes in primary liver carcinoma. Study information: The five patients, who were men and women, ranged in age from 30 to 69 years. Regardless of tissue type, samples showed similar yields of roughly 3.5 to 7.13 million productive TCRbeta reads.

A constant-region primer primed TCR beta cDNA synthesis from about 490 ng of total RNA. Libraries for TCR beta were built through three nested multiplex PCR rounds, which together made up a slightly modified ARM-PCR procedure. The first two PCR rounds used TRBV1-TRBV30 forward primers with a C-beta reverse primer, nine to eleven cycles each. TCRdb re-called the multiplex PCR reads through MiXCR, storing one row per CDR3 protein. The repertoire holds roughly 30,000 distinct CDR3 sequences, with approximately 80% as singletons. With regard to this clonotype: A read error may account for a junction end that differs from germline.

The V gene's germline CDR1 is SGHRS and CDR2 YFSETQ. The CDR3 is 16 residues long. Unsorted bulk tissue (about 19-33 mg) underwent RNA and DNA co-extraction. Every tumor specimen contained over 80% viable tumor cells. The V and J genes are TRBV5-1 and TRBJ2-3, with 12 bases aligning to TRBD2. The clonotype was recovered from a man aged 35 to 55 with primary liver carcinoma and hepatitis B virus infection. The sample consisted of liver tumor tissue from sampling region 5. Stated subset: tumor region T5, tumor centre. In nucleotides, the CDR3 is TGCGCTAGCAGCATGGTGACTAGCGGGAGCGCAGATACGCAGTATTTT. Protein sequence: CASSMVTSGSADTQYF.